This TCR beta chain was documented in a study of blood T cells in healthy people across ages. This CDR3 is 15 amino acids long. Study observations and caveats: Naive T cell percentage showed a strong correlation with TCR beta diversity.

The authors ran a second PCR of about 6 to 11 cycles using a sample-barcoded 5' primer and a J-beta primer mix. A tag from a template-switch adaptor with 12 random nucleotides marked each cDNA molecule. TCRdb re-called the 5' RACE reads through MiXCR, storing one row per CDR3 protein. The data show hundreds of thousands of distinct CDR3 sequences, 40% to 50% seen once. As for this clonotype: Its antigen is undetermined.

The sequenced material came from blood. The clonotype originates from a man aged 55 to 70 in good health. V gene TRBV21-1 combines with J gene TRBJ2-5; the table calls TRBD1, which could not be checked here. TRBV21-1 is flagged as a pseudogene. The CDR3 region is CATPTRGLYQETQYF. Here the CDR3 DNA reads TGTGCCACACCAACCAGGGGGCTTTACCAAGAGACCCAGTACTTC.